Listed here is a single T cell receptor beta chain. Its specificity is unknown. This specimen belongs to a study of glioma-infiltrating T cells after dendritic cell vaccination. Turning to the study itself: Autologous tumor lysate was loaded overnight onto monocyte-derived dendritic cells grown seven days with IL-4 and GM-CSF.

Findings and caveats of the study: Patients with more pretreatment TILs had longer time to progression and survival.

All glioblastoma patients lacked an isocitrate dehydrogenase mutation. Germline V lookup: CDR1 MDHEN, CDR2 SYDVKM. V lost 3 bases and J lost 3, with 11 bases in between. The CDR3 is 15 residues long. Method: immunoSEQ multiplex PCR; TCRdb's copy keeps in-frame clones and lacks some. The table lists roughly 83,000 clones, 85% to 90% of them singletons. This sequence originates from a human donor with glioblastoma. Sequenced here: blood, sampled before dendritic cell vaccination. V and J are TRBV28 and TRBJ2-2, with D uncertain. This CDR3 is CASSLNDWYTGELFF. The CDR3 region has the DNA TGTGCCAGCAGTTTGAACGACTGGTACACCGGGGAGCTGTTTTTT.